These 26 T cell receptor beta chains were sequenced from one sample in a study of blood T cell repertoires in COVID-19. Generated by immunoSEQ multiplex PCR, the TCRdb table keeps only in-frame clones and is missing some. Counted here are some 45,000 clones, almost 85% occurring once; the ten biggest clones make up around 15%. The specimen sequenced was peripheral blood. The source is a human donor in a cohort sampled during active COVID-19.

This clone has more than one count but fewer than ten. CDR3 amino acids: CASRGGGGKAQHF. The CDR3 DNA sequence: TGTGCCAGCAGGGGAGGGGGTGGAAAGGCCCAGCATTTT. The V and J genes are TRBV6-5 and TRBJ1-5; perhaps TRBD1 as D (6 bases). Germline CDR1 is MNHEY and CDR2 is SVGAGI. Trimming took 6 bases from V and 11 from J, leaving 17 bases between them. CDR3 length: 13 amino acids.

This clone was detected only a few times. This sequence joins TRBV5-6 and TRBJ2-7; tentatively, D is TRBD1 (6 bases). The CDR3 is made up of 13 amino acids. The germline V gene encodes CDR1 SGHDT and CDR2 YYEEEE. Trimming shortened V by 0 bases and J by 5 bases, and 9 bases separated the two germline ends. The CDR3 coding sequence is TGTGCCAGCAGCTTGGGCAGGGGCCACGAGCAGTACTTC. Its protein product is CASSLGRGHEQYF.

The chain has TRBV11-3 and TRBJ2-2; 8 bases map to TRBD2. Germline values: CDR1 SGHNT, CDR2 YENEEA. There are 14 residues in the CDR3. The V and J ends lost 2 bases and 5 bases, in that order; junction bases with no gene match: 1. CDR3 DNA: TGTGCCAGCAGCTTAATAGCGGGAACCGGGGAGCTGTTTTTT. Protein product: CASSLIAGTGELFF. Using reference TRBV11-3 and TRBJ2-2 for the parts outside the CDR3, the full variable domain is EAGVVQSPRYKIIEKKQPVAFWCNPISGHNTLYWYLQNLGQGPELLIRYENEEAVDDSQLPKDRFSAERLKGVDSTLKIQPAELGDSAVYLCASSLIAGTGELFFGEGSRLTVL.

V gene TRBV6-5 combines with J gene TRBJ2-5; a possible D gene is TRBD2 (5 bases). The length of the CDR3 is 15 residues. The germline CDR1 and CDR2 sequences are MNHEY and SVGAGI. V was trimmed by 5 bases and J by 4 bases, leaving 17 bases between them. CDR3 coding DNA: TGTGCCAGCAGTCCCTCCCGGGGAATATCAGAGACCCAGTACTTC. Its translation: CASSPSRGISETQYF.

The chain links TRBV24-1 to TRBJ2-3; no reliable D call. The CDR3 is 16 residues long. V was pared by 1 base and J by 1 base, with 11 bases between. Germline assignment: CDR1 KGHDR and CDR2 SFDVKD. This CDR3 reads CATSDFGQVGTDTQYF. The CDR3 DNA reads TGTGCCACCAGTGATTTCGGCCAGGTGGGCACAGATACGCAGTATTTT.

This chain uses TRBV6-5 with TRBJ1-2; 8 bases map to TRBD1. From germline, CDR1 is MNHEY and CDR2 SVGAGI. The V gene end was trimmed by 4 bases and the J gene end by 4 bases; junction bases not matched to a gene: 5. This CDR3 comprises 14 residues. The CDR3 coding sequence is TGTGCCAGCAGTTCGGCAGGGGGCGGCTATGGCTACACCTTC. Translating gives CASSSAGGGYGYTF.

CDR3 DNA: TGCGCCAGCAGACCGGATAGCGGGACTGACGAGCAGTACTTC. Encoded protein: CASRPDSGTDEQYF. J is TRBJ2-7 and V is TRBV5-1, with 8 bases identical to TRBD2. The CDR3 spans 14 residues. Germline V gene sequence: CDR1 SGHRS, CDR2 YFSETQ. V shed 5 bases and J 5 bases; nucleotides not matched to a gene: 9.

CDR3 nucleotides: TGTGCCAGCAGTGAGGAAGGGGTAGCGGGTCTCCCTGGAGATGAGCAGTTCTTC. This encodes CASSEEGVAGLPGDEQFF. J is TRBJ2-1 and V is TRBV6-1, with TRBD2 identical over 7 bases. Germline V gene lookup returns CDR1 MNHNS and CDR2 SASEGT. V trimming: 3 bases; J trimming: 8 bases; junction bases outside the gene matches: 19. The CDR3 runs 18 residues.

The gene calls are TRBV11-3 and TRBJ2-1; D gene uncertain. Germline V gene sequence: CDR1 SGHNT, CDR2 YENEEA. Trimming pared 3 bases from V and 7 bases from J, leaving 10 bases between. There are 13 residues in the CDR3. In nucleotides, the CDR3 is TGTGCCAGCAGCTTGAGTCCCCGGAATGAGCAGTTCTTC. This sequence encodes CASSLSPRNEQFF.

CDR3 bases: TGTGCCAGCAGCCATAACGCGAGAGGTTCACCCCTCCACTTT. Its protein product is CASSHNARGSPLHF. The rearrangement joins TRBV7-9 to TRBJ1-6; D call uncertain. Trimming stripped 5 bases from V and 9 bases from J, with 14 bases between. The germline V gene has CDR1 SEHNR and CDR2 FQNEAQ (reference sequence). The length of the CDR3 is 14 residues.

The chain employs TRBV9 and TRBJ2-1; 9 bases line up with TRBD1. V trimming: 3 bases; J trimming: 5 bases; junction bases outside the gene matches: 9. This CDR3 spans 16 amino acids. The germline V gene has CDR1 SGDLS and CDR2 YYNGEE. The CDR3 protein is CASSARRGQGNNEQFF. Written as DNA, the CDR3 is TGTGCCAGCAGCGCAAGGCGGGGACAGGGTAACAATGAGCAGTTCTTC.

The chain joins TRBV27 to TRBJ2-7; 14 bases line up with TRBD2. The CDR3 sequence is 15 residues long. V lost 7 bases, J lost 4 bases, and 6 bases stayed unmatched. Germline-derived CDR1 and CDR2 are MNHEY and SMNVEV (reference sequence). CDR3 residues: CASTPGLAGEYEQYF. The CDR3, as DNA: TGTGCCAGCACCCCGGGACTAGCGGGAGAATACGAGCAGTACTTC.

The chain uses TRBV10-2 and TRBJ2-7, with D perhaps TRBD2 (6 bases). From germline, CDR1 is WSHSY and CDR2 SAAADI. Trimming pared 7 bases from V and 1 base from J, leaving 11 bases between. CDR3 length: 13 residues. The chain's CDR3 is CASMGLASYEQYF. In DNA form, the CDR3 reads TGCGCCAGCATGGGACTCGCTTCCTACGAGCAGTACTTC.

This clone has just one count. J is TRBJ2-7 and V is TRBV27; possibly TRBD2 for D (7 bases). The germline gives CDR1 MNHEY, CDR2 SMNVEV (reference sequence). Trimming removed 7 bases at V and 4 bases at J, with 20 bases between. The CDR3 has 15 residues. In DNA form, the CDR3 reads TGTGCCAGCACCTTCCGAGGGGGAGGGGGATACGAGCAGTACTTC. It codes for CASTFRGGGGYEQYF.

The J gene is TRBJ2-4, the V gene TRBV6-1; D gene uncertain. Trimming pared 2 bases from V and 5 bases from J, leaving 4 bases between. From germline, CDR1 is MNHNS and CDR2 SASEGT. This CDR3 contains 12 residues. CDR3 coding DNA: TGTGCCAGCAGTGAACTCGAAAACATTCAGTACTTC. This translates into CASSELENIQYF.

This clone was observed once. The chain employs TRBV28 and TRBJ2-3; D is ambiguous. Germline V gene lookup returns CDR1 MDHEN and CDR2 SYDVKM. The CDR3 is made up of 13 amino acids. Trimming stripped 5 bases from V and 10 bases from J, with 16 bases between. CDR3 protein: CASSPRVVAPQYF. The CDR3 DNA follows: TGTGCCAGCAGTCCCCGGGTGGTGGCCCCGCAGTATTTT. The full variable domain, its missing parts supplied by reference TRBV28 and TRBJ2-3, is DVKVTQSSRYLVKRTGEKVFLECVQDMDHENMFWYRQDPGLGLRLIYFSYDVKMKEKGDIPEGYSVSREKKERFSLILESASTNQTSMYLCASSPRVVAPQYFGPGTRLTVL.

The chain uses TRBV5-4 and TRBJ1-2; D is uncertain. V was trimmed by 1 base and J by 0 bases, leaving 7 bases between them. In germline, CDR1 is SGHNT, CDR2 YYREEE (reference sequence). CDR3 length equals 14 residues. CDR3 bases: TGTGCCAGCAGCTTGCGTGGCACTAACTATGGCTACACCTTC. Its translation is CASSLRGTNYGYTF.

The chain couples TRBV6-6 to TRBJ1-1; D may be TRBD1 (5 bases). Trimming cost V 5 bases and J 4 bases, with 17 bases left between them. The V gene's germline CDR1 is MNHNY and CDR2 SVGAGI (reference sequence). CDR3 length equals 15 residues. CDR3 amino acids: CASSGLGEGSTEAFF. The CDR3 DNA is TGTGCCAGCAGTGGACTCGGGGAGGGGAGCACTGAAGCTTTCTTT.

The rearrangement links TRBV7-8 to TRBJ2-2, with 15 nucleotides matching TRBD2. Looked up from germline, CDR1 is SGHVS and CDR2 is FQNEAQ. V lost 1 base and J lost 2; bases outside the gene matches: 5. The CDR3 loop spans 19 amino acids. CDR3 loop: CASSLGTGLAGGNTGELFF. CDR3 coding DNA: TGTGCCAGCAGCTTAGGGACGGGACTAGCGGGAGGAAACACCGGGGAGCTGTTTTTT.

This clone was observed at least ten times. The V call is TRBV9, the J call TRBJ2-2; perhaps TRBD2 as D (6 bases). Germline CDR1 reads SGDLS; CDR2 reads YYNGEE. The CDR3 runs 15 residues. V dropped 3 bases and J dropped 2 bases, with 11 bases sitting between them. In DNA form, the CDR3 reads TGTGCCAGCAGCGCGGACTATTTCAACACCGGGGAGCTGTTTTTT. Residues: CASSADYFNTGELFF.

The chain joins TRBV4-2 to TRBJ1-1; 9 bases fit TRBD1. The CDR3 consists of 16 residues. V shed 1 base, J shed 3 bases, and the junction held 6 bases outside the gene matches. CDR1 is LGHNA and CDR2 is YNFKEQ in the germline V gene. The chain's CDR3 is CASSQVDRGGDTEAFF. CDR3 nucleotides: TGTGCCAGCAGCCAAGTAGACAGGGGGGGGGACACTGAAGCTTTCTTT.

The chain recombines TRBV19 with TRBJ2-1; 14 bases fit TRBD2. The J segment lost 9 bases and the V segment lost 2 bases, leaving 9 bases of the junction unmatched. The germline V gene encodes CDR1 LNHDA and CDR2 SQIVND (reference sequence). This CDR3 region has 17 residues. This CDR3 is CASSIRSGTSGGGEQFF. CDR3 bases: TGTGCCAGTAGTATACGTTCGGGGACTAGCGGGGGTGGTGAGCAGTTCTTC. The full variable domain, its missing parts supplied by reference TRBV19 and TRBJ2-1, is DGGITQSPKYLFRKEGQNVTLSCEQNLNHDAMYWYRQDPGQGLRLIYYSQIVNDFQKGDIAEGYSVSREKKESFPLTVTSAQKNPTAFYLCASSIRSGTSGGGEQFFGPGTRLTVL.

The V and J genes are TRBV19 and TRBJ2-7, with D maybe TRBD1 (6 bases). The CDR3 consists of 15 residues. CDR1 LNHDA and CDR2 SQIVND come from the germline V gene (reference sequence). V was clipped by 3 bases and J by 4 bases, with 16 bases between them. CDR3: CASSIRSQGGYEQYF. CDR3 bases: TGTGCCAGTAGTATCAGGTCACAGGGTGGATACGAGCAGTACTTC.

V and J are TRBV6-5 and TRBJ2-7; D is undetermined. Trimming took 2 bases from V and 10 from J, leaving 9 bases between them. The CDR3 has 11 amino acids. The germline CDR1 and CDR2 sequences are MNHEY and SVGAGI. CDR3 loop: CASSYQASQYF. The CDR3 DNA is TGTGCCAGCAGTTACCAGGCGTCACAGTACTTC.

This sequence joins TRBV24-1 and TRBJ2-3; possible D gene TRBD2, 6 bases. V lost 0 bases to trimming and J lost 1 base, with 7 bases between them. The CDR3 length is 15 residues. Germline lookup yields CDR1 KGHDR and CDR2 SFDVKD. The CDR3 reads CATSDLGGRTDTQYF. The CDR3, as DNA: TGTGCCACCAGTGATTTGGGAGGGCGCACAGATACGCAGTATTTT.

This sequence joins TRBV2 and TRBJ2-3; D may be TRBD2 (7 bases). The CDR3 length is 13 residues. Germline assignment: CDR1 SNHLY and CDR2 FYNNEI. V was trimmed by 8 bases and J by 4 bases, leaving 13 bases between them. Here the CDR3 reads CASLGGGPDTQYF. CDR3 in DNA: TGTGCCAGCCTAGGGGGGGGACCAGATACGCAGTATTTT.